This T cell receptor (beta chain) was retrieved from a study of cytomegalovirus exposure and HLA in healthy donors. Study-wide results and caveats: A later analysis showed TCR association rates differing by HLA locus, peaking at DRB1 and lowest at HLA-C. Associated with HLA alleles at 0.05 false discovery rate in a later analysis were 16,951 TCR beta sequences. The study assumed roughly uniform donor sequencing depth for presence/absence analyses. A later analysis showed HLA-associated TCR beta chains outstripping equally common others in clonal expansion.

Germline V lookup: CDR1 MDHEN, CDR2 SYDVKM. The CDR3 is 16 residues long. V lost 2 bases, J lost 2 bases, and 13 bases lay in between. This PCR relied on a set of 60 Vbeta primers and 13 Jbeta primers. Method: immunoSEQ multiplex PCR; TCRdb's copy keeps in-frame clones and lacks some. The sample carries some 110,000 clones, roughly 85% recorded once. With respect to this clone: Its antigen is not identified.

J is TRBJ1-5 and V is TRBV28, with TRBD1 as a possible D gene (6 bases). The sequenced sample consisted of PBMCs. The source is a man under 40 in good health and CMV-seropositive. DNA for the CDR3: TGTGCCAGCAGTTTAATCAGGGGAGGGGGCAATCAGCCCCAGCATTTT. As protein: CASSLIRGGGNQPQHF.